This T cell receptor (beta chain) was identified during a study of Tregs in tolerant kidney transplant recipients. Study-level findings and limits: Tregs expanded with activated donor B cells seemed most donor-specific.

In regard to this clone: What it recognizes is unknown. The read ends 3 residues early relative to the CDR3; the germline J gene fills the gap.

Trimming took off 0 bases at V and 1 base at J, with 6 bases between the two ends. The CDR3 totals 14 residues. Germline values: CDR1 SEHNR, CDR2 FQNEAQ (reference sequence). Related graft donors supplied nonmyeloablative bone marrow transplants, and mixed chimerism was transient. Here immunoSEQ multiplex PCR was the method, and the copy in TCRdb shows in-frame clones only, minus some. This repertoire includes about 23,000 clones. Specimen: CD4+ T cells from blood (PBMCs), collected 6 months after the transplant. This sequence joins TRBV7-9 and TRBJ1-1, with a weak D call TRBD1 (5 bases). The TCR sequence derives from a human patient who received a combined kidney and bone marrow transplant. T cells may partly derive from the graft donor. CDR3 sequence reads: CASSLAGENTEAFF. The DNA read from the CDR3 is TGTGCCAGCAGCTTAGCAGGGGAGAACACTGAA. Together with reference TRBV7-9 and TRBJ1-1, the CDR3 gives the full variable domain: DTGVSQNPRHKITKRGQNVTFRCDPISEHNRLYWYRQTLGQGPEFLTYFQNEAQLEKSRLLSDRFSAERPKGSFSTLEIQRTEQGDSAMYLCASSLAGENTEAFFGQGTRLTVV.